Listed here is a single T cell receptor beta chain. Germline V lookup: CDR1 LNHNV, CDR2 YYDKDF (reference sequence). The junction had 4 bases not matched to a gene; V was cut back by 6 bases and J by 1 base. This CDR3 has 14 amino acids. PCR was performed using 60 Vbeta and 13 Jbeta primers. Clones were sequenced by immunoSEQ multiplex PCR, and TCRdb holds only the in-frame ones, with some missing. This sample has about 120,000 clones, with roughly 78% found just once. This specimen comes from a study of cytomegalovirus exposure and HLA in healthy donors. The chain couples TRBV15 to TRBJ2-7; 9 bases fit TRBD1. Sequenced input: PBMCs. The TCR originated in a man younger than 40 in good health and CMV-seronegative. The CDR3 DNA is TGTGCCACCAGGACAGGGGGTGAATCCTACGAGCAGTACTTC. Translating it yields CATRTGGESYEQYF.